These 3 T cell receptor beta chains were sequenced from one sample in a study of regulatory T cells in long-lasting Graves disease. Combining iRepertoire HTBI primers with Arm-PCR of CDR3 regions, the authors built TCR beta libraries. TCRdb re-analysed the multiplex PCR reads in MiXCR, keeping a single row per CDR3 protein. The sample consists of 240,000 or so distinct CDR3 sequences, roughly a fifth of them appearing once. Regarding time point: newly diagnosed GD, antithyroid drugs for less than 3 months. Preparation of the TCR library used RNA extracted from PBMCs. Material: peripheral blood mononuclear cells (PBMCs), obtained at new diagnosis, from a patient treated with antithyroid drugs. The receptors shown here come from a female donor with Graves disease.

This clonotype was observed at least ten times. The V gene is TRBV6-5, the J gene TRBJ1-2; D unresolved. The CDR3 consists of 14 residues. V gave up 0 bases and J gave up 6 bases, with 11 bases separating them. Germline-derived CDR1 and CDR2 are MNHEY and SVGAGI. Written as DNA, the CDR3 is TGTGCCAGCAGTTACTCGACGACAAGAAATGGCTACACCTTC. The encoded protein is CASSYSTTRNGYTF.

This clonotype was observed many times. CDR3 in DNA: TGCGCCAGCAGCCAAGATTTCGGTTATAATGAAAAACTGTTTTTT. This gives the protein CASSQDFGYNEKLFF. This chain links TRBV4-1 with TRBJ1-4; D gene ambiguous. From germline, CDR1 is MGHRA and CDR2 YSYEKL. This CDR3 comprises 15 residues. Trimming removed 0 bases at V and 4 bases at J, with 9 bases between.

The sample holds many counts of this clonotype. DNA of the CDR3: TGCAGTGCTAGAGATAGACACGACCTCGTGAACACTGAAGCTTTCTTT. Translating it yields CSARDRHDLVNTEAFF. This chain joins TRBV20-1 and TRBJ1-1; D gene ambiguous. Germline loops: CDR1 DFQATT, CDR2 SNEGSKA (reference sequence). This CDR3 is 16 amino acids long. Trimming cost V 0 bases and J 0 bases, with 14 bases left between them.